This T cell receptor (beta chain) was captured in a study of CD8 T cells in Susac syndrome. With random hexamers, reverse transcription was performed on about 0.5 to 1 ug of RNA. Amplification of TCR beta CDR3 across 54 Vbeta and 13 Jbeta was performed with immunoSEQ multiplex PCR. TCRdb reprocessed the immunoSEQ multiplex PCR reads with MiXCR, giving one entry per CDR3 protein. The table shows approximately 74,000 distinct CDR3 sequences, with 85% to 95% occurring only once. The CDR3 totals 13 residues. V was shortened by 2 bases and J by 2 bases, with 6 bases between the two germline ends. TCR beta sequences were obtained from blood CD8+ and CD4+ T cells.

The chain uses TRBV12-3 or TRBV12-4 and TRBJ2-5; TRBD1 might be the D (5 bases). Sequenced input: CD4+ T cells from PBMCs. This TCR was recovered from a human donor with Susac syndrome. The CDR3 DNA reads TGTGCCAGCAGTTTACGACAGCAAGAGACCCAGTACTTC. Protein product: CASSLRQQETQYF.